This T cell receptor (beta chain) was recorded in a study of Tregs in tolerant kidney transplant recipients. Overall study: Related graft donors supplied nonmyeloablative bone marrow transplants, and mixed chimerism was transient.

Study results and limitations: Activated donor B cell expansion appeared to reveal the most relevant donor-specific TCRbeta repertoire. Tolerant patients' donor-specific Tregs expanded beyond overall Tregs, suggesting antigen-driven growth.

A word on this clone: Its specificity is unknown.

Repertoires were generated with immunoSEQ multiplex PCR, while TCRdb's copy carries only in-frame clones and drops some. The table lists fewer than 80,000 clones, 95% to 98% of them singletons. CDR3 length: 15 amino acids. With 3 bases clipped from V and 5 bases from J, the junction kept 5 bases outside the gene matches. The V gene's germline CDR1 is SGHRS and CDR2 YFSETQ. The sequence was obtained from a human donor who received a combined kidney and bone marrow transplant. The chain recombines TRBV5-1 with TRBJ2-1, with 10 bases matching TRBD1. Sample: Tregs from blood, taken before the transplant. The CDR3 protein is CASSSDRGRNNEQFF. As DNA, the CDR3 is TGCGCCAGCAGCTCCGACAGGGGGCGCAACAATGAGCAGTTCTTC.